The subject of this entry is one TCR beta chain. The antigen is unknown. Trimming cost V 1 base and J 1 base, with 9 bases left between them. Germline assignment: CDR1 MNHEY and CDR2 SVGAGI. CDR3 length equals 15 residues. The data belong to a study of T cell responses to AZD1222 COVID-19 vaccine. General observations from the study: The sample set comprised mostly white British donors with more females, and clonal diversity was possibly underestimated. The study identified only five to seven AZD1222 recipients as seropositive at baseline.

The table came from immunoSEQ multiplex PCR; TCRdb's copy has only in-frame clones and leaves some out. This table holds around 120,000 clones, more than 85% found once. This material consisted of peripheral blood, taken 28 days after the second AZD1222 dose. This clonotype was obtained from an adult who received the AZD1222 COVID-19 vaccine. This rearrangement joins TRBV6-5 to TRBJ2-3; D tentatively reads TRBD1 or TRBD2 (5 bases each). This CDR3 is CASSYYGAGTDTQYF. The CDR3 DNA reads TGTGCCAGCAGTTACTACGGGGCTGGCACAGATACGCAGTATTTT.